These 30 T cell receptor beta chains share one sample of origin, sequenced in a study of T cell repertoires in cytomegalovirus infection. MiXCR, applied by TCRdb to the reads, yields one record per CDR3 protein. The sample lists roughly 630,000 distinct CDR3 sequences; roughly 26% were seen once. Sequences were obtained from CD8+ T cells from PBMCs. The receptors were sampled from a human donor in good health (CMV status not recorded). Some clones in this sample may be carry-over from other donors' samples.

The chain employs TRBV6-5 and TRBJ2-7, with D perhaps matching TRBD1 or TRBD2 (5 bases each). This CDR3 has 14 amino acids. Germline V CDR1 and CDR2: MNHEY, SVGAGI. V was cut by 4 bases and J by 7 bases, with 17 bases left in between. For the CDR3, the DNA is TGTGCCAGCAGTTCAACCGGGACGGACTTGGAGCAGTACTTC. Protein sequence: CASSSTGTDLEQYF.

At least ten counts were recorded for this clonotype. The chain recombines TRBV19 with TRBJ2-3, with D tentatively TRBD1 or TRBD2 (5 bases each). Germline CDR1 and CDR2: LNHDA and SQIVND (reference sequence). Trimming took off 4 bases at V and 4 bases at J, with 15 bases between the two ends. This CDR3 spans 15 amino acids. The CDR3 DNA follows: TGTGCCAGTAGTACAACGACTCGGGGCCCAGATACGCAGTATTTT. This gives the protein CASSTTTRGPDTQYF.

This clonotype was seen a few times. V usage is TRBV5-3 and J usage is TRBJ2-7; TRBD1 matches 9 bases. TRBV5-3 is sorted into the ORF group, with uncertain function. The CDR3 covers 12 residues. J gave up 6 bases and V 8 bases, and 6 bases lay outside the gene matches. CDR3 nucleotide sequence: TGTGCCAGCGGACAGGGGACGGGCGAGCAGTACGTC. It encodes CASGQGTGEQYV.

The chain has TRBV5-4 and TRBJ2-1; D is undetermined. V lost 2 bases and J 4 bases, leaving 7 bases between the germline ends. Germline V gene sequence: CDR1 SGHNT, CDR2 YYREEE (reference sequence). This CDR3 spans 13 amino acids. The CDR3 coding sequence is TGTGCCAGCAGCTTTGACCAGTACAATGAGCAGTTCTTC. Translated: CASSFDQYNEQFF.

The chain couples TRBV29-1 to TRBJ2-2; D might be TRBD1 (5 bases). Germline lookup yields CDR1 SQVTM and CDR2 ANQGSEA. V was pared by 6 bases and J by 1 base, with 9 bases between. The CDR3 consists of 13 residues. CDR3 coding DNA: TGCAGCGTCTTGACAGAGAACACCGGGGAGCTGTTTTTT. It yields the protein CSVLTENTGELFF.

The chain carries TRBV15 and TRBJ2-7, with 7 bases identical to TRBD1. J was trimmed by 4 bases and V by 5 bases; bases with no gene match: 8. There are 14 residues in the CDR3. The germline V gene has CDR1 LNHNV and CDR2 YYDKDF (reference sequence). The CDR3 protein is CATSLQQGMYEQYF. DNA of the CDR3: TGTGCCACCAGCCTCCAACAGGGGATGTACGAGCAGTACTTC.

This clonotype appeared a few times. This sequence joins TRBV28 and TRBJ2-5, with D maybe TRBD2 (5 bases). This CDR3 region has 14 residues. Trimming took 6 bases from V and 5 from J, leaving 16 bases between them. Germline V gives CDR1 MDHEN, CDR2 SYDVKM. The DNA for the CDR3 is TGTGCCAGCAGCCCTCTAGGACCGGGGGAGACCCAGTACTTC. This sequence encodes CASSPLGPGETQYF.

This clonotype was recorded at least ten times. CDR3 DNA sequence: TGTGCCAGCAGCTCGGCCGCGACAGACTACGAGCAGTACGTC. Translated: CASSSAATDYEQYV. This chain connects TRBV5-6 to TRBJ2-7; possibly TRBD1 for D (5 bases). V was pared by 3 bases and J by 3 bases, with 13 bases between. Germline V lookup: CDR1 SGHDT, CDR2 YYEEEE. This CDR3 spans 14 amino acids.

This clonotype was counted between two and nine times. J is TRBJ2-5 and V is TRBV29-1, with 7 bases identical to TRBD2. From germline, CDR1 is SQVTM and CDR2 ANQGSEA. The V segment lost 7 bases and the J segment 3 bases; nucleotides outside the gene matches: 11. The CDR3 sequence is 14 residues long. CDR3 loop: CSAGGGGTKETQYF. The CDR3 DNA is TGCAGCGCGGGTGGGGGGGGGACCAAAGAGACCCAGTACTTC.

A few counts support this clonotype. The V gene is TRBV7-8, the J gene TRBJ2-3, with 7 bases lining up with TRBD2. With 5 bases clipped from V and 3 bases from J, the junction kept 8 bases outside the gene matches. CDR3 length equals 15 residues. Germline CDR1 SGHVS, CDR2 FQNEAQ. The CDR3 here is CASSPLRGETDTQYF. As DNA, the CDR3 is TGTGCCAGCAGCCCTCTCCGGGGGGAAACAGATACGCAGTATTTT.

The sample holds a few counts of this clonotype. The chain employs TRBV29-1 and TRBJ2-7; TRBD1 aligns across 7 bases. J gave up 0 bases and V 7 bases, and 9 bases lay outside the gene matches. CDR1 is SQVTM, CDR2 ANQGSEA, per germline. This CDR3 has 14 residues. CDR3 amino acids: CSALGQSSSYEQYF. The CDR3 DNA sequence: TGCAGCGCACTGGGACAGTCAAGCTCCTACGAGCAGTACTTC.

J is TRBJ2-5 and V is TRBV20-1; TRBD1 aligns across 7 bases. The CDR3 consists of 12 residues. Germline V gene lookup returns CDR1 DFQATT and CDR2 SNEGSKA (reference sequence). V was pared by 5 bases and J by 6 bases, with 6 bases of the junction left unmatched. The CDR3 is CSAEQGRKTQYF. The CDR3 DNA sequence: TGCAGTGCTGAACAGGGGCGGAAGACCCAGTACTTC.

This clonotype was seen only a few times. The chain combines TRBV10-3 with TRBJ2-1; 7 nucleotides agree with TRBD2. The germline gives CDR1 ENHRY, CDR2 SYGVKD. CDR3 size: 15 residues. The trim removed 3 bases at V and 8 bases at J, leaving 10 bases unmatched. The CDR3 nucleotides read TGTGCCATCAGTGATCTCCTAGCGGAGTCGGATGAGCAGTTCTTC. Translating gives CAISDLLAESDEQFF.

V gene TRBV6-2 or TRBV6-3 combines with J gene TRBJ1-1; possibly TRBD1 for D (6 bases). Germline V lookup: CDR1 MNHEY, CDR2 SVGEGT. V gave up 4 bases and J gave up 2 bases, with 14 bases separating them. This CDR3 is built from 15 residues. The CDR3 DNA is TGTGCCAGCAGTTTTCCCCGGACAGAAAACACTGAAGCTTTCTTT. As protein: CASSFPRTENTEAFF.

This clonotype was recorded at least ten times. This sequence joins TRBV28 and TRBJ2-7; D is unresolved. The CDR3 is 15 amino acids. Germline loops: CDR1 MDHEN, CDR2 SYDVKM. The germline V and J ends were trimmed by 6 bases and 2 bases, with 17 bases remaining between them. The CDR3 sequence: CASSPSLGYAYEQYV. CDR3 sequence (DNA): TGTGCCAGCAGCCCTAGTTTAGGTTATGCCTACGAGCAGTACGTC.

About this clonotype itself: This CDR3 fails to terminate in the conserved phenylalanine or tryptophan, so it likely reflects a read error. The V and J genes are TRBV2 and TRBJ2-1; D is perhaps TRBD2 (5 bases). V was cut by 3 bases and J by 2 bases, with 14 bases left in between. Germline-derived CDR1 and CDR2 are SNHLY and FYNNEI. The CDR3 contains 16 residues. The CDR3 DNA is TGTGCCAGCAGTGAGGAGAAGCGGCTTCCCTACAATGAGCAGTTCTTA. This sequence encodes CASSEEKRLPYNEQFL.

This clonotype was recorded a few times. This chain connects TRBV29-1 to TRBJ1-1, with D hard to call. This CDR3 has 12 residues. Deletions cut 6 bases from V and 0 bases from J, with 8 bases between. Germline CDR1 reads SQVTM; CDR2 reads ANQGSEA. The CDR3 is CSVVWMNTEAFF. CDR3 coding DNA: TGCAGCGTCGTGTGGATGAACACTGAAGCTTTCTTT.

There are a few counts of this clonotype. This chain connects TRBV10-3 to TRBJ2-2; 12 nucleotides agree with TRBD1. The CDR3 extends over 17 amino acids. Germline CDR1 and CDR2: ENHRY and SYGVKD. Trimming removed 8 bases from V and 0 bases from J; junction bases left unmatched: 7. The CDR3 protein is CAIGGGQGASNTGELFF. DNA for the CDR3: TGTGCCATCGGAGGGGGACAGGGGGCTTCGAACACCGGGGAGCTGTTTTTT.

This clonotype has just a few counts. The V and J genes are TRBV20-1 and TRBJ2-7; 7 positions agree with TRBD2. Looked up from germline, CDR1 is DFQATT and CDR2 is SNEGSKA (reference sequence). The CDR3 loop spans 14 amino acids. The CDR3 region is CSVPELANSYEQYV. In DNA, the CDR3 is TGCAGCGTCCCGGAACTAGCGAACTCCTACGAGCAGTACGTC.

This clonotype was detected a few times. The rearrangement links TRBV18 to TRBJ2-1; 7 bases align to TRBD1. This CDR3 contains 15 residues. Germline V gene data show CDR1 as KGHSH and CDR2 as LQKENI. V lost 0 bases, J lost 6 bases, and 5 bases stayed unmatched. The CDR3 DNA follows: TGTGCCAGCTCACCACCAGAGACAGGGACCAATGAGCAGTTCTTC. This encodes CASSPPETGTNEQFF.

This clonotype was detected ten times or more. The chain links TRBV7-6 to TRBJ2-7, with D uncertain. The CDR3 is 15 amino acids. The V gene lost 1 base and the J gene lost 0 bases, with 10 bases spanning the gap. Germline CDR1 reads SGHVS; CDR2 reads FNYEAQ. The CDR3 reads CASSLDGPSSYEQYF. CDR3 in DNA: TGTGCCAGCAGCTTAGACGGCCCGAGCTCCTACGAGCAGTACTTC.

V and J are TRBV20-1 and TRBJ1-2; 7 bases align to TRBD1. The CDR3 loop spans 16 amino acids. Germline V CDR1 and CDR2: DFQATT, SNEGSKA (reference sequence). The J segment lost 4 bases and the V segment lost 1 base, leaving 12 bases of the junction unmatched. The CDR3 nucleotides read TGCAGTGCTAGAGCAAACAGGGACAGTGAAAGCTATGGCTACACCTTC. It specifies CSARANRDSESYGYTF.

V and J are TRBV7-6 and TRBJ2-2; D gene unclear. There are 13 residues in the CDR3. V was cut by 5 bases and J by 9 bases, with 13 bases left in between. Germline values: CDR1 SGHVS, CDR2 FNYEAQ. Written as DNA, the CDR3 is TGTGCCAGCAGCCGCGGACCCGCCCGGGAGCTGTTTTTT. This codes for CASSRGPARELFF.

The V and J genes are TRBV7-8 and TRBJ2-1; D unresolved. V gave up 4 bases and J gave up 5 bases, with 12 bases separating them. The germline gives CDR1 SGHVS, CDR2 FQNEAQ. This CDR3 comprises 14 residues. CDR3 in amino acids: CASSSSSADNEQFF. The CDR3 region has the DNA TGTGCCAGCAGCTCATCGAGCGCGGACAATGAGCAGTTCTTC.

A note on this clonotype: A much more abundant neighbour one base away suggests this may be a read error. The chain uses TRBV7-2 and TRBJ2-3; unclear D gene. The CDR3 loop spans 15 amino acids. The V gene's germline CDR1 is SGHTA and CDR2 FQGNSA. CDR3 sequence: CVSSLGFGFPDTQYF. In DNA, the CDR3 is TGTGTCAGCAGCTTAGGTTTCGGGTTTCCAGATACGCAGTATTTT.

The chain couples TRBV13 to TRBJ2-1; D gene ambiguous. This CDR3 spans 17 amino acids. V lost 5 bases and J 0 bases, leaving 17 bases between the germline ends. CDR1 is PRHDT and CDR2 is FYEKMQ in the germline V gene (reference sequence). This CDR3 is CASSKPPQRSSYNEQFF. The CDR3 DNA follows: TGTGCCAGCAGCAAACCCCCCCAGAGGAGCTCCTACAATGAGCAGTTCTTC.

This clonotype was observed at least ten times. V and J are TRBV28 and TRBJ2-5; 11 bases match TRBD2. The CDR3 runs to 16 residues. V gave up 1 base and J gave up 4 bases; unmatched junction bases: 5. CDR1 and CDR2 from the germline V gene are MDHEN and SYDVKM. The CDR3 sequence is CASSLLAGGPRETQYF. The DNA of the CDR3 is TGTGCCAGCAGTTTATTAGCGGGGGGGCCCCGAGAGACCCAGTACTTC.

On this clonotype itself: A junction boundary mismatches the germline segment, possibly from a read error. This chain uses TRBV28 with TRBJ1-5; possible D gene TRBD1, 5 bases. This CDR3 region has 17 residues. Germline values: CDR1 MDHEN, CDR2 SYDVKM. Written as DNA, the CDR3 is TGTGTCAGCAGTTATCCCCCAAGGGGAGGGTTTGGGCAGCCCCAGCATTTT. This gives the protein CVSSYPPRGGFGQPQHF. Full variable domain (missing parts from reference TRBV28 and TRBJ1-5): DVKVTQSSRYLVKRTGEKVFLECVQDMDHENMFWYRQDPGLGLRLIYFSYDVKMKEKGDIPEGYSVSREKKERFSLILESASTNQTSMYLCVSSYPPRGGFGQPQHFGDGTRLSIL.

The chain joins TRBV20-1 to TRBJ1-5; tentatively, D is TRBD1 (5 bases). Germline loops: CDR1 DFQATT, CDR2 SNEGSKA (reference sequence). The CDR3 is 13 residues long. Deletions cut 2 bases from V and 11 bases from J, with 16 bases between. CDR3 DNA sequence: TGCAGTGCTAGACCACCGGGGGATAGGGCCCAGCATTTT. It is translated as CSARPPGDRAQHF.

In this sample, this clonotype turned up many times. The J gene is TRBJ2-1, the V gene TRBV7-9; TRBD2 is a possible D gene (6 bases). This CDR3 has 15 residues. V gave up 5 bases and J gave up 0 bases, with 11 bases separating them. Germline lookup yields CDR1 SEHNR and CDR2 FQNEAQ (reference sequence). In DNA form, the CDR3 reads TGTGCCAGCAGCCTTAGCGGCTACTCCTACAATGAGCAGTTCTTC. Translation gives CASSLSGYSYNEQFF. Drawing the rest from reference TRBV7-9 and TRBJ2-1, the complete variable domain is DTGVSQNPRHKITKRGQNVTFRCDPISEHNRLYWYRQTLGQGPEFLTYFQNEAQLEKSRLLSDRFSAERPKGSFSTLEIQRTEQGDSAMYLCASSLSGYSYNEQFFGPGTRLTVL.